These T cell receptor beta chains were read from a single sample in a study of T cell changes during pregnancy in multiple sclerosis. Here immunoSEQ multiplex PCR was the method, and the copy in TCRdb shows in-frame clones only, minus some. The table lists about 40,000 clones, roughly nine tenths of them singletons. The sequenced sample was CD8+ T cells from peripheral blood mononuclear cells, obtained in the first trimester of pregnancy. The receptors shown here come from a female donor with multiple sclerosis, enrolled in a pregnancy study. The CDR3 runs from the conserved cysteine through the conserved F or W. A D gene is named only where the DNA matches it firmly. Rows give clone size only sometimes, using once, few, many, or a class for an expanded clone.

V	J	D	size	DNA	CDR3
TRBV6-1	TRBJ1-1	NA	NA	TGTGCCAGCAGTGAAGTAGAGGGTGGGATGAACACTGAAGCTTTCTTT	CASSEVEGGMNTEAFF
TRBV5-6	TRBJ1-1	NA	few	TGTGCCAGCAGCTTGGTGGCAGGGGCTATAGCTGAAGCTTTCTTT	CASSLVAGAIAEAFF
TRBV4-1	TRBJ2-7	NA	NA	TGCGCCAGCAGCCAAGGTGAACACTCCTACGAGCAGTACTTC	CASSQGEHSYEQYF
TRBV19	TRBJ2-7	TRBD2	NA	TGTGCCAGTAGTCTTTGGGCTAGCGGGGGGCCTAGCTCCTACGAGCAGTACTTC	CASSLWASGGPSSYEQYF
TRBV27	TRBJ2-7	NA	NA	TGTGCCAGCAGTCCGGGCTCCTACGAGCAGTACTTC	CASSPGSYEQYF
TRBV6-5	TRBJ1-1	NA	once	TGTGCCACAACCCAGGTGGTCGGAACTGAAGCTTTCTTT	CATTQVVGTEAFF
TRBV6-5	TRBJ1-1	NA	NA	TGTGCCTCTCGCTCGGGAGGATTACCTGAAGCTTTCTTT	CASRSGGLPEAFF
TRBV9	TRBJ2-2	TRBD1	NA	TGTGCCAGCAGCGGACCGGGACAGGGCTTATTCGGGGAGCTGTTTTTT	CASSGPGQGLFGELFF
TRBV7-3	TRBJ1-1	NA	NA	TGTGCCAGCAGCTTACTGGAGTCTCCTGAAGCTTTCTTT	CASSLLESPEAFF
TRBV10-1	TRBJ1-2	NA	NA	TGCGCCAGCAGCCTCCAGAATACTAACTATGGCTACACCTTC	CASSLQNTNYGYTF
TRBV7-9	TRBJ1-5	NA	few	TGTGCCAGCAGCTCGATAGGCCCGGGTGATCAGCCCCAGCATTTT	CASSSIGPGDQPQHF
TRBV4-1	TRBJ2-3	NA	once	TGCGCCAGCAGCCAAGACGGTAGCACAGATACGCAGTATTTT	CASSQDGSTDTQYF
TRBV9	TRBJ2-1	TRBD2	NA	TGTGCCAGCAGCGCAGCGGGGGCCTTCTACAATGAGCAGTTCTTC	CASSAAGAFYNEQFF
TRBV15	TRBJ2-7	NA	NA	TGTGCCACCAGCAGCGACCCAAATGGACTTTCCTACGAGCAGTACTTC	CATSSDPNGLSYEQYF
TRBV19	TRBJ2-7	TRBD2	NA	TGTGCCAGTAGTATTAGTGAGCGGGGGGCCCACTACGAGCAGTACTTC	CASSISERGAHYEQYF
TRBV11-2	TRBJ1-1	NA	NA	TGTGCCAGCAGCTTAGTTCCGGGAGACACTGAAGCTTTCTTT	CASSLVPGDTEAFF
TRBV6-5	TRBJ2-3	TRBD2	once	TGTGCCAGCAGTTACACTAGCGGGGGGGCAGATACGCAGTATTTT	CASSYTSGGADTQYF
TRBV7-3	TRBJ2-2	NA	NA	TGTGCCAGCAGCTTAATTACAGGGACCGGGGAGCTGTTTTTT	CASSLITGTGELFF
TRBV6-4	TRBJ2-2	NA	NA	TGTGCCAGCAGTGACTCGGGGGGAAGTAACACCGGGGAGCTGTTTTTT	CASSDSGGSNTGELFF
TRBV9	TRBJ1-2	TRBD1	NA	TGTGCCAGCAGCGATACAGGGGGCGTCGGGTATGGCTACACCTTC	CASSDTGGVGYGYTF
TRBV29-1	TRBJ1-2	NA	NA	TGCAGCGTTCGGGATCCGGGCGGCTACACCTTC	CSVRDPGGYTF
TRBV11-3	TRBJ1-1	NA	once	TGTGCCAGCAGCTCCCCCGACAGCCCTGAAGCTTTCTTT	CASSSPDSPEAFF
TRBV7-9	TRBJ2-7	TRBD1	few	TGTGCCAGCAGCCACTCCACAGGGGCGGAGTCCTACGAGCAGTACTTC	CASSHSTGAESYEQYF
TRBV5-1	TRBJ2-7	NA	NA	TGCGCCAGCATCCACGACGGGGGTACGTTTTCCGAGCAGTACTTC	CASIHDGGTFSEQYF
TRBV6-5	TRBJ1-1	NA	once	TGTGCCAGCAGTTTAACATACATCAACACTGAAGCTTTCTTT	CASSLTYINTEAFF
TRBV14	TRBJ2-7	NA	NA	TGTGCCAGCAGCCCTACGGGGTTACCCTACGAGCAGTACTTC	CASSPTGLPYEQYF
TRBV13	TRBJ2-7	TRBD1	NA	TGTGCCAGCAGCGTAGGACAGGGCTACGAGCAGTACTTC	CASSVGQGYEQYF
TRBV10-2	TRBJ2-5	TRBD1	NA	TGCGCCAGCAGTGAGGGACAGGGGGCTACGGGGACCCAGTACTTC	CASSEGQGATGTQYF
TRBV7-8	TRBJ2-3	NA	NA	TGTGCCAGCAGCTTAGCCCCGCCCGGAACCAGCGCTCGCACAGATACGCAGTATTTT	CASSLAPPGTSARTDTQYF
TRBV27	TRBJ2-1	NA	NA	TGTGCCAGCACCGAAGGCGGGAATGAGCAGTTCTTC	CASTEGGNEQFF
TRBV2	TRBJ1-1	NA	NA	TGTGCCAGCAGTGATTTGGGAGGGGCTTTCTTT	CASSDLGGAFF
TRBV4-1	TRBJ2-3	NA	NA	TGCGCCAGCAGCCAAGGGAATTTAGAGGCAGATACGCAGTATTTT	CASSQGNLEADTQYF
TRBV30	TRBJ2-1	TRBD1	NA	TGTGCCTGGAGTGTACCCGGACAGGGCCATGAGCAGTTCTTC	CAWSVPGQGHEQFF
TRBV9	TRBJ2-3	NA	NA	TGTGCCAGCAGCGGAGGGCCTAGCACAGATACGCAGTATTTT	CASSGGPSTDTQYF
TRBV13	TRBJ2-1	NA	NA	TGTGCCAGCAGCTCCTATAGTGATGAGCAGTTCTTC	CASSSYSDEQFF
TRBV23-1	TRBJ1-2	NA	NA	TGCGCCAGCAGTCAATTCCTCGGGATGTCGTATGGCTACACCTTC	CASSQFLGMSYGYTF
TRBV5-1	TRBJ2-3	TRBD2	NA	TGCGCCAGCAGTCGGACTAGCGGGGGTGAGTCGGATACGCAGTATTTT	CASSRTSGGESDTQYF
TRBV7-9	TRBJ2-7	TRBD1	NA	TGTGCCAGCAGCTCGATCGACAGGGGGCTGGGCGAGCAGTACTTC	CASSSIDRGLGEQYF
TRBV15	TRBJ2-7	TRBD2	NA	TGTGCCACCAGCAGAGATAGCGGGGCCTACGAGCAGTACTTC	CATSRDSGAYEQYF
TRBV27	TRBJ2-1	NA	once	TGTGCCAGCAGTTTTCCGGGGGACAATGAGCAGTTCTTC	CASSFPGDNEQFF
TRBV11-2	TRBJ1-1	NA	NA	TGTGCCAGCAGCTTGTGGGGCCCTGAAGCTTTCTTT	CASSLWGPEAFF
TRBV9	TRBJ1-1	NA	NA	TGTGCCAGCAGCGAAACAGGTTCCCAAAGTAGAGCTTTCTTT	CASSETGSQSRAFF
TRBV30	TRBJ2-7	NA	once	TGTGCCTGGATGACTGGAGACTCCTACGAGCAGTACTTC	CAWMTGDSYEQYF
TRBV6-1	TRBJ1-5	NA	NA	TGTGCCAGCAGTGAAAGTCGTTTACAGGAACAGCCCCAGCATTTT	CASSESRLQEQPQHF
TRBV7-7	TRBJ2-1	NA	NA	TGTGCTAGCAGCTCCGACTATAGCTCCTACAATGAGCAGTTCTTC	CASSSDYSSYNEQFF
TRBV5-4	TRBJ2-5	NA	NA	TGTGCCAGCAGCTTGCGGGCGGGGGAGACCCAGTACTTC	CASSLRAGETQYF
TRBV27	TRBJ2-4	NA	NA	TGTGCCAGCAGTCCCGGGGACACCAACATTCAGTACTTC	CASSPGDTNIQYF
TRBV30	TRBJ2-5	TRBD2	NA	TGTGCCTGGAGTGTAAAAACGGCTAGCGGGTACCAAGAGACCCAGTACTTC	CAWSVKTASGYQETQYF
TRBV15	TRBJ1-2	TRBD1	NA	TGTGCCACCAGCAGAGGGGCCAGGGGGCGCGAACTAAGGGGCTACACCTTC	CATSRGARGRELRGYTF
TRBV25-1	TRBJ1-1	TRBD1	NA	TGTGCCAGTAGGACAGGGGGCACTGAAGCTTTCTTT	CASRTGGTEAFF
TRBV13	TRBJ2-5	NA	NA	TGTGCCAGCAGCTTAATGCAGGCCGGGGTAGAGACCCAGTACTTC	CASSLMQAGVETQYF
TRBV5-6	TRBJ1-6	NA	NA	TGTGCCAGCAGCTGGGAGGGGGGGTGGTTGGATTCACCCCTCCACTTT	CASSWEGGWLDSPLHF
TRBV4-1	TRBJ2-1	NA	NA	TGCGCCAGCAGCCAAGATCCTCGTGGAGGCAATGAGCAGTTCTTC	CASSQDPRGGNEQFF
TRBV4-1	TRBJ1-6	NA	NA	TGCGCCAGCAGCCAAGATCCAGATCCAGGATCACCCCTCCACTTT	CASSQDPDPGSPLHF
TRBV13	TRBJ2-3	NA	NA	TGTGCCAGCAGCTCGGGACAAAACCCCTTCTTC	CASSSGQNPFF
TRBV9	TRBJ2-3	TRBD2	NA	TGTGCCAGCAGCGTCGGACTAGCAGATACGCAGTATTTT	CASSVGLADTQYF
TRBV27	TRBJ1-1	NA	NA	TGTGCCAGCAGTTTCGGGGTGGGGAACACTGAAGCTTTCTTT	CASSFGVGNTEAFF
TRBV27	TRBJ2-1	NA	NA	TGTGCCAGCAGTTTAGAGAGATTCCATGAGCAGTTCTTC	CASSLERFHEQFF
TRBV5-4	TRBJ1-2	TRBD1	NA	TGTGCCAGCAGCTTACAGGGGGATTTATATGGCTACACCTTC	CASSLQGDLYGYTF
TRBV13	TRBJ2-1	TRBD2	NA	TGTGCCAGCAGCTTAGAGCGGGGGGGCCAATCGAACAATGAGCAGTTCTTC	CASSLERGGQSNNEQFF